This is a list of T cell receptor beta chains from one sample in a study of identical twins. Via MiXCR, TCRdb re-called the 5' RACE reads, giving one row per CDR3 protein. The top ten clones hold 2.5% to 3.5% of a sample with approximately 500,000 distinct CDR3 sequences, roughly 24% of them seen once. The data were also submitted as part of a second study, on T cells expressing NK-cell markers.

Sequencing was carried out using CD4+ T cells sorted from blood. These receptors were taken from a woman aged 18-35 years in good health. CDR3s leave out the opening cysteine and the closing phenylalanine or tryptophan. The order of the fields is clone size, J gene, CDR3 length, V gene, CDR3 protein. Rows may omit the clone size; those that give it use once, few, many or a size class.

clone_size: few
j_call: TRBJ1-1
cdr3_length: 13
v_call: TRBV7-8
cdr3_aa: ASSLRELAATEAF

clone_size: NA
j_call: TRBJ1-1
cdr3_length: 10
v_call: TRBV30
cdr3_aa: ASEPPVKEAF

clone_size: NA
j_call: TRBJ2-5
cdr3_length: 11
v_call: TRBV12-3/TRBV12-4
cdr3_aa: ASSFGRPETQY

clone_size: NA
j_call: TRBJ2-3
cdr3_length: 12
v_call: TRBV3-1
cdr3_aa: ASSRTSYTDTQY

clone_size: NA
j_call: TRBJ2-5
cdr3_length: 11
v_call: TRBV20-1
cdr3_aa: SASTSGKETQY

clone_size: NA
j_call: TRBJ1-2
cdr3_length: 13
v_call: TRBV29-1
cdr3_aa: SVPVSTGGAWGYT

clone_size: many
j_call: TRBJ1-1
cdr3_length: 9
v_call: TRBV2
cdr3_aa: ASSPGSEAF

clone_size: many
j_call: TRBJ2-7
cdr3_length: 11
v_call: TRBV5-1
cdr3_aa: ASIRDRLYEQY

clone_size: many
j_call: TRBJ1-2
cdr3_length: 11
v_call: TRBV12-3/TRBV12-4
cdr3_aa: ASSLGDNYGYT

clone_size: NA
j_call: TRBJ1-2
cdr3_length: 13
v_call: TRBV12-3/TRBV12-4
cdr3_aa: ASSLGTGLAYGYT

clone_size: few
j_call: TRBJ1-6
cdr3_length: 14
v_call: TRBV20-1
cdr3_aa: SARVGGGGLNSPLH

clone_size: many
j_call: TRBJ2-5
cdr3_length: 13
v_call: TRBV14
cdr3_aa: ASSQGGFSRETQY

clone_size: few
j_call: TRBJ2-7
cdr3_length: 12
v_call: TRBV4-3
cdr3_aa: ASSPAPTDYEQY

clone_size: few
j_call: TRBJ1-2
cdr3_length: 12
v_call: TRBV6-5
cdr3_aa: ASSYTRTSVGYT

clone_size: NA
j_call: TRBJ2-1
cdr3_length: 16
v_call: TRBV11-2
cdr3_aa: ASSLTPGGSPSGNEQF

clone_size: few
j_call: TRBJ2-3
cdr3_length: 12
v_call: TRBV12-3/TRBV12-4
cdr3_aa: ASSLGGPSDTQY

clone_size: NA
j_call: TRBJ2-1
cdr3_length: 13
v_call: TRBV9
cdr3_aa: ASSVGGTSGVEQF

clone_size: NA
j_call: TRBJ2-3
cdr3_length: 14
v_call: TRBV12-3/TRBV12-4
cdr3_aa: ASSFGLQGVTDTQY

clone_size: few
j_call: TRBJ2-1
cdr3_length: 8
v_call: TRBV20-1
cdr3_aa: SATYYEQF

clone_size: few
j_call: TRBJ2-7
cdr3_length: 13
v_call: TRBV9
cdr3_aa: ASGPPGTSGYEQY

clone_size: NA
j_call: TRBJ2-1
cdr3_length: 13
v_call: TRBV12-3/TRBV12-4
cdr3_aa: ASSETSGRDGEQF

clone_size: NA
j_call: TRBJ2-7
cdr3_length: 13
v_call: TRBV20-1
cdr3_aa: SASSGGASSYEQY

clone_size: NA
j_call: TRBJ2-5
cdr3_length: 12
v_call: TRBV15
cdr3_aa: ATSRGGVPETQY

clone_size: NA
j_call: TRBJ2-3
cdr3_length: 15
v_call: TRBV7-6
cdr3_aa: ASSFLARGRYTDTQY

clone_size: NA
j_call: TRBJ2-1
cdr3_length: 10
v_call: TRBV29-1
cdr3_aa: SFRGTYNEQF

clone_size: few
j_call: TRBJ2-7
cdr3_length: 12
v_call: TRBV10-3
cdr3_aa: ATHPQDPFYEQY

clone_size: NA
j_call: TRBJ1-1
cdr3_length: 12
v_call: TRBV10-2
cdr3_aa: ASSPRGSDTEAF

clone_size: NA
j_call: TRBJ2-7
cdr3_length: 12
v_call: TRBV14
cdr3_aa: ASSPTTAGNEQY

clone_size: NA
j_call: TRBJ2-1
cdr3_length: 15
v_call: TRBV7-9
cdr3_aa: ASSLVRLADSYNEQF

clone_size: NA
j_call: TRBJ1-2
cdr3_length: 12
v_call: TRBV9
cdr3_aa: ASSVAGQGDGYT

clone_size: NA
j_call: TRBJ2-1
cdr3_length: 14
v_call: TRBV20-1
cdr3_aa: SARDRTGSYYNEQF

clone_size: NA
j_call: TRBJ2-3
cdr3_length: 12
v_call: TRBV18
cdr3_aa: ASSPPGLPDTQY

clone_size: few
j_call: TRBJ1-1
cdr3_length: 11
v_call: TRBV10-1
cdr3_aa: ASKESANTEAF

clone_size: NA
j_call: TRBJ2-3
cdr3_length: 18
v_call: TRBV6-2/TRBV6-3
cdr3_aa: ASSYSRRGVGQGFLDTQY

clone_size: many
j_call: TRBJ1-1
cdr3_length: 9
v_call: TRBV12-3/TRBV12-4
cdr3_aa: ASSFYTEAF

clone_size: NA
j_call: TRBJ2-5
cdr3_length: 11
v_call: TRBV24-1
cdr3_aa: ATMAAGEETQY

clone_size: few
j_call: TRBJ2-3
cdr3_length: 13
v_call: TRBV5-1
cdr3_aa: ASSLAGQYTDTQY

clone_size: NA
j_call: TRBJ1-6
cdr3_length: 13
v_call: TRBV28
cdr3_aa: ASSLGDRVGSPLH

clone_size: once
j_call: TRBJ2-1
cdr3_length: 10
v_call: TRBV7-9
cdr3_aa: ASSQLENEQF

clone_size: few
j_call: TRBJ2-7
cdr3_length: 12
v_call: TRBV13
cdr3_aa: ASSLQIGSAEQY

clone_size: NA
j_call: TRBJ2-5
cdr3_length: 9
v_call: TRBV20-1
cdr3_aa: SASLEETQY

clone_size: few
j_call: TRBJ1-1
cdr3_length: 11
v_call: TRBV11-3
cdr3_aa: ASSATSGQIAF

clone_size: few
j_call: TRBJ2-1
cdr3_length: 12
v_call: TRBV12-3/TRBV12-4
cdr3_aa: ASSFRDRPPEQF

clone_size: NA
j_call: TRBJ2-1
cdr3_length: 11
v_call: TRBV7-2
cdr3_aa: ASQAGSYNEQF

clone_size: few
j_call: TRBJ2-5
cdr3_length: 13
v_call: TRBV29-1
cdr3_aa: SEIGAPPGGETQY

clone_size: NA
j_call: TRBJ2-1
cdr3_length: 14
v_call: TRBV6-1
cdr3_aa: ASSVVSGGPYNEQF

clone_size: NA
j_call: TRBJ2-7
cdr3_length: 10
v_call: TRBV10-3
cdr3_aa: AISDTTYEQY

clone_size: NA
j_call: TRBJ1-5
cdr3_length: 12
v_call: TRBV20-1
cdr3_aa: SARDGRSNQPQH

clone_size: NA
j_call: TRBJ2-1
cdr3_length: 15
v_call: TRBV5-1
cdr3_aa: ASSQRTGTGAYNEQF

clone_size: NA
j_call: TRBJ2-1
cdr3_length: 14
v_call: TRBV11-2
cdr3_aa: ASRSPGLGSYNEQF

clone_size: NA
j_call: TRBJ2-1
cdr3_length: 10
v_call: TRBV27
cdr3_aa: ASSLLREKQF

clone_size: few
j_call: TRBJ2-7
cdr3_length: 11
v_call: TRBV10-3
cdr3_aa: AISGGSSYEQY

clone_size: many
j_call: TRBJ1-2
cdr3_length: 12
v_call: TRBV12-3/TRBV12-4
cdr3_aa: ASSFIPGNYGYT

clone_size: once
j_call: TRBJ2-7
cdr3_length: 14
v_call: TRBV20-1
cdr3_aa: SARPNLRTKNYEQY

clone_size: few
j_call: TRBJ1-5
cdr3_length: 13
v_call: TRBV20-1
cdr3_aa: SARPGQADNQPQH

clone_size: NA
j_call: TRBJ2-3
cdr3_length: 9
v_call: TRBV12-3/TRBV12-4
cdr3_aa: ASSFYDTQY

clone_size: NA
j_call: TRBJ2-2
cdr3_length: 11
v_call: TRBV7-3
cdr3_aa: ASSLTAAGELF

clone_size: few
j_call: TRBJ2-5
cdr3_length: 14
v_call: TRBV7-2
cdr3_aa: ASSLAPGPGGETQY

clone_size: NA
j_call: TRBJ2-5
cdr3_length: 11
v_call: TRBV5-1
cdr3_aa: ASKFSAQETQY

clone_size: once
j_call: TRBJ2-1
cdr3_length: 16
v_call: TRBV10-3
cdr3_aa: AISEYIPGLAGRNEQF